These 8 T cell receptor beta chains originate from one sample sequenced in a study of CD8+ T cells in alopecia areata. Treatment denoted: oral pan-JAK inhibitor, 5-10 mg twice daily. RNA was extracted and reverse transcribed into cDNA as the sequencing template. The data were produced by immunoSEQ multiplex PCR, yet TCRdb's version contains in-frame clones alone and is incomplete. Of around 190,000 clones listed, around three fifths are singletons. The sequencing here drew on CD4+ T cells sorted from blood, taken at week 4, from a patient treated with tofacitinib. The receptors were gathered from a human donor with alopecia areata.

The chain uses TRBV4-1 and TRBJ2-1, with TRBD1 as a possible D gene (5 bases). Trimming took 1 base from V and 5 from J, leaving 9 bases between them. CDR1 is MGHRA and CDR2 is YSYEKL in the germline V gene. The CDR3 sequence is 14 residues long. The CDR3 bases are TGCGCCAGCAGCCAAGCTTCAGGGAACAATGAGCAGTTCTTC. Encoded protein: CASSQASGNNEQFF.

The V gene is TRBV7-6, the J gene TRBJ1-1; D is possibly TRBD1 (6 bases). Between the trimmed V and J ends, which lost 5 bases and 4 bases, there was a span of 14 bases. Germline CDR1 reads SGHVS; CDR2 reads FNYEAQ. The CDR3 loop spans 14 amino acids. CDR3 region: CASSPRGGGTEAFF. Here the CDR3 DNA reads TGTGCCAGCAGCCCCCGAGGGGGTGGCACTGAAGCTTTCTTT.

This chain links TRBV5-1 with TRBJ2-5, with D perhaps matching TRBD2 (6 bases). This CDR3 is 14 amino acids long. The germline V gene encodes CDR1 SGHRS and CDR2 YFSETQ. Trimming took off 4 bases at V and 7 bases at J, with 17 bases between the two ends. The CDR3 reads CASSPEAGGRTQYF. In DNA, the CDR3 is TGCGCCAGCAGCCCCGAGGCCGGGGGACGGACCCAGTACTTC.

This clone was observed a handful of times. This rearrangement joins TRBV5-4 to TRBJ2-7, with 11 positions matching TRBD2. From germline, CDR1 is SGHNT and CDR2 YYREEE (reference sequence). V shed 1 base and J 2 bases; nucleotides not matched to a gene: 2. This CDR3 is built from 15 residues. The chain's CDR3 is CASSLKLAGAYEQYF. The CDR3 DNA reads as TGTGCCAGCAGCTTGAAACTAGCGGGAGCCTACGAGCAGTACTTC.

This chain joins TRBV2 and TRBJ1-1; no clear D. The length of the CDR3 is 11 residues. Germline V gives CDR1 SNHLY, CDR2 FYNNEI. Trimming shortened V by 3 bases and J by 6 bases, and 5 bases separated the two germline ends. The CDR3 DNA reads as TGTGCCAGCAGTGACTCCCCTGAAGCTTTCTTT. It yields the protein CASSDSPEAFF.

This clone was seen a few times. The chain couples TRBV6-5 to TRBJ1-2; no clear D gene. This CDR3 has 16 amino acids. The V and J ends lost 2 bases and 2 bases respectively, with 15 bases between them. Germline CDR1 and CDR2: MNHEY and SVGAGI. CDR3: CASSYRPAVGNYGYTF. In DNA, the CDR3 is TGTGCCAGCAGTTACCGTCCTGCAGTGGGAAACTATGGCTACACCTTC.

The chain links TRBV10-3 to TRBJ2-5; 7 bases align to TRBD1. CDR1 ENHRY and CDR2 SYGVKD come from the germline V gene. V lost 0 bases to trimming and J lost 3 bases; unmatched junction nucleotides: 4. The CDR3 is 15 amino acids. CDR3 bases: TGTGCCATCAGTGAGTCGAGGGGGACAGAAGAGACCCAGTACTTC. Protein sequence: CAISESRGTEETQYF.

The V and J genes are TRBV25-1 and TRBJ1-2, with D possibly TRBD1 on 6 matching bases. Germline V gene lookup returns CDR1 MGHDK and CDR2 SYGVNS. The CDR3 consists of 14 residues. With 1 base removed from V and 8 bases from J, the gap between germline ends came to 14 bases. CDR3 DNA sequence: TGTGCCAGCAGTGAATCGATGACAGGCGGGGGCTACACCTTC. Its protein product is CASSESMTGGGYTF.